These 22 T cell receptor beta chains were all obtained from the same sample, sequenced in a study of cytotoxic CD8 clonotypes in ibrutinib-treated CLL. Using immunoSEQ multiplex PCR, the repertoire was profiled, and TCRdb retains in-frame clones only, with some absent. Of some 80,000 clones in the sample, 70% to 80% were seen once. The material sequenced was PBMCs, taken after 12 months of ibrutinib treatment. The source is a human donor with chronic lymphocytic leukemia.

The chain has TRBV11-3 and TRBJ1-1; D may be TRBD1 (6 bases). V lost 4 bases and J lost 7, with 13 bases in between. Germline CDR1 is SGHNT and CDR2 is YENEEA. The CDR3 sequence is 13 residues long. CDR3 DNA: TGTGCCAGCAGCTCAGGACAGATCCATGAAGCTTTCTTT. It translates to CASSSGQIHEAFF.

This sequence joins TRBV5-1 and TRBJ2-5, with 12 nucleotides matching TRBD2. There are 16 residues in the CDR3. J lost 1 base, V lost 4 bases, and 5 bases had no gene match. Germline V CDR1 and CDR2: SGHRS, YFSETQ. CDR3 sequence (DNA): TGCGCCAGCAGCCGAGTACTAGCGGGGGGCCAAGAGACCCAGTACTTC. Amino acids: CASSRVLAGGQETQYF.

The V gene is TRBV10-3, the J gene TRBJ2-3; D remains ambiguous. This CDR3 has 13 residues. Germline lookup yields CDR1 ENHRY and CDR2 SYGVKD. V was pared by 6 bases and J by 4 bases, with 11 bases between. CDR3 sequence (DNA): TGTGCCATCAGCACGAACCCCCCAGATACGCAGTATTTT. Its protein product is CAISTNPPDTQYF.

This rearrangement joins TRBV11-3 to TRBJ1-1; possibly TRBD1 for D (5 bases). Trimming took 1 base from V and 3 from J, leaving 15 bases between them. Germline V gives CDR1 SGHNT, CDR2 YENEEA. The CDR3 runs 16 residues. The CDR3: CASSLGSRGGDTEAFF. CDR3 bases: TGTGCCAGCAGCTTAGGGTCCCGGGGGGGGGACACTGAAGCTTTCTTT.

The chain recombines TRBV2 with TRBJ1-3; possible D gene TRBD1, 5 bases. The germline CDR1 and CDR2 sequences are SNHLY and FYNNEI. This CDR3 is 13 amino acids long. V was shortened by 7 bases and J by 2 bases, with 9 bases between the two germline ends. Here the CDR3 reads CASTGQTGNTIYF. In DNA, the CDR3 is TGTGCCAGCACGGGGCAGACTGGAAACACCATATATTTT.

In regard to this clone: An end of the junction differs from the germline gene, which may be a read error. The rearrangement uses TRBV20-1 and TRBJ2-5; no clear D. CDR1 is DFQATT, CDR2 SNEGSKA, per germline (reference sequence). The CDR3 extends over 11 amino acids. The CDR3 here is CSAVSGSRRHF. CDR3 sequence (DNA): TGCAGTGCCGTCTCAGGCTCCCGACGCCACTTC.

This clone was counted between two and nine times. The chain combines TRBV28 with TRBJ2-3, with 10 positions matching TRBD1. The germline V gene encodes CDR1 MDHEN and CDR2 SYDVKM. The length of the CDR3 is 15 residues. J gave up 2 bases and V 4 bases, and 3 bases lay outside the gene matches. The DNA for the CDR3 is TGTGCCAGCAGTTCCGGGACAGGGGCCACAGATACGCAGTATTTT. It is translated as CASSSGTGATDTQYF.

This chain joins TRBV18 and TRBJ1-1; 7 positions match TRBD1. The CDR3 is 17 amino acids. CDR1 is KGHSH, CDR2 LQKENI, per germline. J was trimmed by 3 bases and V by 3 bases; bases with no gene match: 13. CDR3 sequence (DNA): TGTGCCAGCTCACCCCCGCGCCGGGGCAGGGGGTACACTGAAGCTTTCTTT. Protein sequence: CASSPPRRGRGYTEAFF.

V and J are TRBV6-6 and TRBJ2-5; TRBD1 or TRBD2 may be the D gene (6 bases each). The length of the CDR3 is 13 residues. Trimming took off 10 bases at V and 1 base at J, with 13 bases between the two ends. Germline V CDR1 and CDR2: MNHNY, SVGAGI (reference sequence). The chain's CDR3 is CATRSGAQETQYF. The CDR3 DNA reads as TGTGCCACCCGGTCGGGGGCCCAAGAGACCCAGTACTTC.

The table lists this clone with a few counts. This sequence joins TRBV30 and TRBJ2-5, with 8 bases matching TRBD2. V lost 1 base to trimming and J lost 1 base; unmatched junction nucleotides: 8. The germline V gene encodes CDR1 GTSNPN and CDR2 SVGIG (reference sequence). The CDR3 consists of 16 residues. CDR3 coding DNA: TGTGCCTGGAGTGCGGGGACTAGTGGGGCCCAAGAGACCCAGTACTTC. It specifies CAWSAGTSGAQETQYF.

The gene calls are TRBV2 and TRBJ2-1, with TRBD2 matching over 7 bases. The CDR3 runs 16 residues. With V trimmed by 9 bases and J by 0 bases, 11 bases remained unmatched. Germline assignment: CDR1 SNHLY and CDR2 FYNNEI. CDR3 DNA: TGTGCCAGGGGCCAGAGCGGGGCCAGCTCCTACAATGAGCAGTTCTTC. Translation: CARGQSGASSYNEQFF.

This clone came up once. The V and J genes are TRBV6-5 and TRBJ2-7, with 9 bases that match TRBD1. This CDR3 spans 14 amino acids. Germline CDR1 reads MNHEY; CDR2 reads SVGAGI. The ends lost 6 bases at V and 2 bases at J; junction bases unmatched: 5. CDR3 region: CASRPTGGTYEQYF. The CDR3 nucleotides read TGTGCCAGCAGGCCGACAGGGGGGACCTACGAGCAGTACTTC.

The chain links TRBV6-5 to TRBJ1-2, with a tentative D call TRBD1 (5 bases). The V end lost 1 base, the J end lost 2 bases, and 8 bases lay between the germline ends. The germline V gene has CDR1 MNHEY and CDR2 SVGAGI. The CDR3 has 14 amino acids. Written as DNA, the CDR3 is TGTGCCAGCAGTTACTGGCAGGGAAACTATGGCTACACCTTC. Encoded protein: CASSYWQGNYGYTF.

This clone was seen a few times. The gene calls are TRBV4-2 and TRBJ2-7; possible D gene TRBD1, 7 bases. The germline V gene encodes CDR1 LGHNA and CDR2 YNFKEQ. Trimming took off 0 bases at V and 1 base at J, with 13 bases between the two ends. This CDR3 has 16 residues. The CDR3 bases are TGTGCCAGCAGCCAAGACGGAGGGGGCGGGTCCTACGAGCAGTACTTC. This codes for CASSQDGGGGSYEQYF.

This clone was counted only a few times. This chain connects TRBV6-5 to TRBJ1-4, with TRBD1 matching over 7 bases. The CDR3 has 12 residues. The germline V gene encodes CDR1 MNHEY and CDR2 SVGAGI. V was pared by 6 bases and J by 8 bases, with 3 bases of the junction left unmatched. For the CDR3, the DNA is TGTGCCAGCAGGGGGACAGCAGAAAAACTGTTTTTT. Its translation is CASRGTAEKLFF.

CDR3 in DNA: TGTGCCAGCAGTTATAACGCGGGGGTGCAGACCCAGTACTTC. It translates to CASSYNAGVQTQYF. This chain connects TRBV6-6 to TRBJ2-5, with 7 bases lining up with TRBD2. The CDR3 consists of 14 residues. After removal of 3 bases from V and 6 bases from J, the junction contained 7 bases not matched to a gene. Per the germline V gene, CDR1 is MNHNY and CDR2 is SVGAGI (reference sequence).

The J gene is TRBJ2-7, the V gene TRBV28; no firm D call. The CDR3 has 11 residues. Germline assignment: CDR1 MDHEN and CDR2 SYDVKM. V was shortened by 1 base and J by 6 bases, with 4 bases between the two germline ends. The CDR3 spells CASSLFPEQYF. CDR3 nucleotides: TGTGCCAGCAGTTTATTCCCCGAGCAGTACTTC.

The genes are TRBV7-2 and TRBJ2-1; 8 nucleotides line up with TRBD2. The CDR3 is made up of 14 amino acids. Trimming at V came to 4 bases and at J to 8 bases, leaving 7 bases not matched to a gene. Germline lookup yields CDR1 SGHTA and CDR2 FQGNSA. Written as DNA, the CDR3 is TGTGCCAGCAGCTCGGGTCTAGCGGGCGATGAGCAGTTCTTC. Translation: CASSSGLAGDEQFF.

As DNA, the CDR3 is TGTGCCAGCAGCCGCTACAATGAGCAGTTCTTC. This encodes CASSRYNEQFF. The chain joins TRBV6-5 to TRBJ2-1, with D hard to call. CDR1 is MNHEY and CDR2 is SVGAGI in the germline V gene. The V and J ends lost 6 bases and 3 bases respectively, with 3 bases between them. This CDR3 is built from 11 residues.

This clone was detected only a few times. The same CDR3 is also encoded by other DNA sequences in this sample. This chain's CDR3 is CASSLVADTGELFF. Written as DNA, the CDR3 is TGTGCCAGCAGCTTAGTTGCCGACACCGGGGAGCTGTTTTTT. The V and J genes are TRBV7-2 and TRBJ2-2, with D unclear. The CDR3 has 14 residues. Germline-derived CDR1 and CDR2 are SGHTA and FQGNSA. With 1 base removed from V and 3 bases from J, the gap between germline ends came to 6 bases. The full variable domain, with the rest looked up from reference TRBV7-2 and TRBJ2-2, is GAGVSQSPSNKVTEKGKDVELRCDPISGHTALYWYRQSLGQGLEFLIYFQGNSAPDKSGLPSDRFSAERTGGSVSTLTIQRTQQEDSAVYLCASSLVADTGELFFGEGSRLTVL.

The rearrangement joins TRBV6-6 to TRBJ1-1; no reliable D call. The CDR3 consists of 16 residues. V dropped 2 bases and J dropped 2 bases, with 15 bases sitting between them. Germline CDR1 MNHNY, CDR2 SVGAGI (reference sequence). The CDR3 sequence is CASSYGRGYSNTEAFF. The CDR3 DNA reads TGTGCCAGCAGTTACGGAAGAGGGTATAGCAACACTGAAGCTTTCTTT.

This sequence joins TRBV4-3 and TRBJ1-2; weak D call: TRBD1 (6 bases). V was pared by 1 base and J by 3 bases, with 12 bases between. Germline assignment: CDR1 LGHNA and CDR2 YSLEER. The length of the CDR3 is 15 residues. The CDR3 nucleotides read TGCGCCAGCAGCCAAGGGCAGGGGTCCCACTATGGCTACACCTTC. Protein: CASSQGQGSHYGYTF.